This T cell receptor beta chain is drawn from a study of cytomegalovirus exposure and HLA in healthy donors. In the study overall: There were about 85 million unique TCRs (from HLA-typed donors) in an early data release. Study results and limitations: A later analysis, which compared TCR beta chains of equal frequency, found the HLA-associated ones more clonally expanded.

CDR1 and CDR2 from the germline V gene are SEHNR and FQNEAQ (reference sequence). The CDR3 is 17 amino acids. The V gene lost 6 bases and the J gene lost 5 bases, with 23 bases spanning the gap. PCR involved 60 Vbeta and 13 Jbeta primers. Here immunoSEQ multiplex PCR was the method, and the copy in TCRdb shows in-frame clones only, minus some. The sample lists about 160,000 clones, around 60% occurring once. With respect to this clone: Its antigen is unidentified.

Sequenced sample: PBMCs. The chain couples TRBV7-9 to TRBJ2-1; D perhaps matches TRBD1 (6 bases). The receptor was derived from a woman aged 55-75 years in good health and CMV-seropositive. The CDR3 coding sequence is TGTGCCAGCAGACAGGGTGGCCCCTTAGCCCTTAACAATGAGCAGTTCTTC. Its protein product is CASRQGGPLALNNEQFF.